The clone carrying this TCR beta chain has at least ten counts. What it binds is not known. Primed by a sample-barcoded 5' primer and a J-beta primer mix, a second PCR proceeded for about 7 to 11 cycles. Each cDNA molecule received a tag from a template-switch adaptor that had 12 random nucleotides. TCRdb reprocessed the 5' RACE reads via MiXCR and lists one record per CDR3 protein. The table records some 790,000 distinct CDR3 sequences, 29% of them present only once. This record comes from a study of blood T cells in healthy people across ages. Donors were systemically healthy Caucasian individuals from Russia aged roughly 6 to 90 years. CDR3 size: 13 residues. Germline values: CDR1 LNHNV, CDR2 YYDKDF (reference sequence). Losses at the gene ends were 5 bases for V and 2 bases for J; bases not matched to a gene: 0. Study findings and constraints: Because sorting was not performed, PBMCs prevented conclusive naive versus antigen-experienced comparison. More naive CD4+ cells and higher diversity were found in long-lived than in aged donors.

The sequence came from a woman of 80 years or more in good health. The sample taken for sequencing was blood. The gene calls are TRBV15 and TRBJ1-2; 9 positions agree with TRBD1. CDR3 in amino acids: CATSGQGNYGYTF. In nucleotides, the CDR3 is TGTGCCACCAGCGGACAGGGGAACTATGGCTACACCTTC.